The following is a T cell receptor (beta chain) sequence with its context. The data were taken from a study of blood T cell repertoires in COVID-19. Overall study: Both acute and convalescent COVID-19 samples were obtained from the United States, Italy and Spain. T cells, B-cell-depleted T cells, or PBMCs provided the cDNA or gDNA that served as material.

The length of the CDR3 is 16 residues. Germline CDR1 is MNHNS and CDR2 is SASEGT. V dropped 4 bases and J dropped 1; count of bases not matched to a gene: 9. As handled by the study authors: For nucleated cells, counts were estimated from reference gene primer amplification. Sequencing used immunoSEQ multiplex PCR; TCRdb keeps in-frame clones, though not all of them. V, J and clone size derive from that table, while D and trimming were established from the DNA sequence. The sample lists 70,000 to 95,000 clones, approximately 80% seen once, with 16% in the top ten. This TCR was sampled from a human donor in a cohort sampled during active COVID-19. The sequencing input was peripheral blood. V is TRBV6-1 and J is TRBJ2-7, with 8 bases aligning to TRBD2. The CDR3 nucleotides read TGTGCCAGCAGTGGCCAGAAGCGGGGGAGGTCCTACGAGCAGTACTTC. Its protein is CASSGQKRGRSYEQYF.